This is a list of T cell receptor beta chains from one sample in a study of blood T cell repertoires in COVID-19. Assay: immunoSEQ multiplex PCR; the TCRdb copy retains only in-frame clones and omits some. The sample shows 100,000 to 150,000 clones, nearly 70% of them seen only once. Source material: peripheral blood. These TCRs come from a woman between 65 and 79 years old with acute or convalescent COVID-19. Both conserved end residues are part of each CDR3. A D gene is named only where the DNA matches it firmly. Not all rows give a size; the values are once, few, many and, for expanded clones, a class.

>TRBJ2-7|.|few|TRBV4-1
CASRHHDRPEQYF
TGCGCCAGCAGGCATCACGACAGGCCCGAGCAGTACTTC
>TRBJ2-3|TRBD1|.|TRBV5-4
CASSKSGTGGAADTQYF
TGTGCCAGCAGCAAGTCCGGGACAGGGGGGGCCGCAGATACGCAGTATTTT
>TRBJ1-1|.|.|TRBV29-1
CSAMSPRGAEAFF
TGCAGCGCCATGAGCCCCCGCGGGGCTGAAGCTTTCTTT
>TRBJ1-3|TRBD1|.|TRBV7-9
CASSPLPGQDSGNTIYF
TGTGCCAGCAGCCCCCTACCGGGACAGGACTCTGGAAACACCATATATTTT
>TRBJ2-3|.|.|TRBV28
CASRPLLIAGTQYF
TGTGCCAGCAGACCCCTCCTTATTGCGGGTACGCAGTATTTT
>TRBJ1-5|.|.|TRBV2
CASGYRSDQPQHF
TGTGCCAGCGGGTACAGGTCAGATCAGCCCCAGCATTTT
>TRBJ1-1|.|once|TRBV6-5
CASPPMDRSNTEAFF
TGTGCCTCGCCTCCTATGGACAGATCGAACACTGAAGCTTTCTTT
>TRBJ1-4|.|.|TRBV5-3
CARSLRHVNEKLFF
TGTGCCAGAAGCTTGAGACATGTTAATGAAAAACTGTTTTTT
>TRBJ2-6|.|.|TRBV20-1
CSASREAGANVLTF
TGCAGTGCTAGTAGGGAGGCTGGGGCCAACGTCCTGACTTTC
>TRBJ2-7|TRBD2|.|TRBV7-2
CASSLETGGAYEQYF
TGTGCCAGCAGCTTAGAGACGGGGGGGGCCTACGAGCAGTACTTC
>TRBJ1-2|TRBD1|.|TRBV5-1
CASSRDSNYGYTF
TGCGCCAGCAGCCGGGACAGCAACTATGGCTACACCTTC
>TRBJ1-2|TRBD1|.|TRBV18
CASSPPRGSDYGYTF
TGTGCCAGCTCACCACCCAGGGGGTCGGACTATGGCTACACCTTC
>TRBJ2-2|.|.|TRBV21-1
CASRLGEDTGELFF
TGTGCCAGCAGGTTAGGCGAGGACACCGGGGAGCTGTTTTTT
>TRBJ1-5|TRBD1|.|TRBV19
CASTGQGLLNQPQHF
TGTGCCAGTACCGGACAGGGCCTTTTGAATCAGCCCCAGCATTTT
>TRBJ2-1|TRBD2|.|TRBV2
CASTLAGPYNEQFF
TGTGCCAGCACCCTAGCGGGACCCTACAATGAGCAGTTCTTC
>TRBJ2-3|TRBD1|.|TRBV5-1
CASSSGQGTDTQYF
TGCGCCAGCAGCTCTGGACAGGGCACAGATACGCAGTATTTT
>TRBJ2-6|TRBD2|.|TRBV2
CASRAGTSGSSGANVLTF
TGTGCCAGCAGGGCCGGGACTAGCGGGTCCTCTGGGGCCAACGTCCTGACTTTC
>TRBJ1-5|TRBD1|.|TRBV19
CASSISRTGNNQPQHF
TGTGCCAGTAGTATATCGAGGACAGGGAACAATCAGCCCCAGCATTTT
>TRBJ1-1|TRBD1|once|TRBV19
CASSIGDRANTEAFF
TGTGCCAGTAGTATAGGGGACAGGGCGAACACTGAAGCTTTCTTT
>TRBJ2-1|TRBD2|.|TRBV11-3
CASSLGPGAGEEFF
TGTGCCAGCAGCTTAGGGCCCGGAGCGGGAGAAGAGTTCTTC
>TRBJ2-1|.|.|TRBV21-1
CASSHNLTGASYNEQFF
TGTGCCAGCAGCCACAATTTGACAGGGGCTTCCTACAATGAGCAGTTCTTC
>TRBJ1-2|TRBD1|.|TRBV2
CASVGQGAGGYTF
TGTGCCAGCGTGGGACAGGGGGCGGGTGGCTACACCTTC
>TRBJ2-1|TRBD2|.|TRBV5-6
CASSPRTGLAGDPSNEQFF
TGTGCCAGCAGCCCCCGGACCGGACTAGCGGGGGATCCGTCCAATGAGCAGTTCTTC
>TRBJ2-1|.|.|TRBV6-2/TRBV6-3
CASSPPGTRYNEQFF
TGTGCCAGCAGTCCCCCGGGAACCCGTTACAATGAGCAGTTCTTC
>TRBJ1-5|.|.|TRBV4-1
CASSQEEGLKPQHF
TGCGCCAGCAGCCAAGAAGAGGGTTTAAAGCCCCAGCATTTT
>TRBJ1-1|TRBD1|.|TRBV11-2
CASSLRTGTMNTEAFF
TGTGCCAGCAGCCTAAGGACAGGTACTATGAACACTGAAGCTTTCTTT
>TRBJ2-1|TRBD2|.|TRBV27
CASSFSPGTSVNEQFF
TGTGCCAGCAGTTTTTCCCCCGGGACTAGCGTCAATGAGCAGTTCTTC
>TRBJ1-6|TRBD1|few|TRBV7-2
CASSGQALNSPLHF
TGTGCCAGCAGCGGACAGGCCTTGAATTCACCCCTCCACTTT
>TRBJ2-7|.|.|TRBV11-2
CASSRGHPYEQYF
TGTGCCAGCAGCCGAGGACACCCCTACGAGCAGTACTTC
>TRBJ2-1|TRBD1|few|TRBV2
CASSGGWDRDNEQFF
TGTGCCAGCAGTGGGGGCTGGGACAGGGACAATGAGCAGTTCTTC
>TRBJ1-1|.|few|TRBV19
CASTQSTRGSEAFF
TGTGCCAGTACCCAGTCCACCAGGGGCTCTGAAGCTTTCTTT
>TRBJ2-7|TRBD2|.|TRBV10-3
CAIGGEGYEQYF
TGTGCCATCGGGGGGGAAGGGTACGAGCAGTACTTC
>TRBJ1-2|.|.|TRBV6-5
CASSTGSPPNYGYTF
TGTGCCAGCAGCACGGGGTCCCCCCCAAACTATGGCTACACCTTC
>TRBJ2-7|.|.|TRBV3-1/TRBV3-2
CASSQGRTVISYEQYF
TGTGCCAGCAGCCAAGGGAGGACAGTTATCTCCTACGAGCAGTACTTC
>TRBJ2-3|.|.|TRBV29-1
CSVEIGQSPQYF
TGCAGCGTTGAGATTGGGCAGTCTCCGCAGTATTTT
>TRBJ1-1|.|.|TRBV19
CASSIIADNTEAFF
TGTGCCAGTAGTATTATAGCAGACAACACTGAAGCTTTCTTT
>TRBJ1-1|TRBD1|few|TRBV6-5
CASRAQGAEAFF
TGTGCCAGCAGGGCACAGGGGGCTGAAGCTTTCTTT
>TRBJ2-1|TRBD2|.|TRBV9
CASSATGTSGYNEQFF
TGTGCCAGCAGCGCTACCGGGACTAGCGGTTACAATGAGCAGTTCTTC
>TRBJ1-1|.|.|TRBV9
CASSAYSVRRGTEAFF
TGTGCCAGCAGCGCTTATAGCGTACGACGGGGCACTGAAGCTTTCTTT
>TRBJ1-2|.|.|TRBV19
CASTPPGYYGYTF
TGTGCCAGTACCCCCCCAGGGTACTATGGCTACACCTTC
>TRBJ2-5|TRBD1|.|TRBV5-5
CASSPAGQGAKLGGTQYF
TGTGCCAGCAGCCCCGCGGGACAGGGGGCGAAATTAGGCGGGACCCAGTACTTC
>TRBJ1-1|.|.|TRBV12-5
CASGSREQGTEAFF
TGTGCTAGTGGTTCCAGGGAACAGGGCACTGAAGCTTTCTTT
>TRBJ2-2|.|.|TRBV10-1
CASSLSRGNTGELFF
TGCGCCAGCAGTCTTTCGCGGGGGAACACCGGGGAGCTGTTTTTT
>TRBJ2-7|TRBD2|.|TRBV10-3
CAISRTSGIDPYEQYF
TGTGCCATCAGTCGGACTAGCGGGATCGACCCCTACGAGCAGTACTTC
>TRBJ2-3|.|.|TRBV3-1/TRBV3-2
CASSPSLFQGRSTDTQYF
TGTGCCAGCAGCCCATCTCTTTTTCAGGGTAGAAGCACAGATACGCAGTATTTT
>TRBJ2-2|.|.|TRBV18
CASSEKQGNTGELFF
TGTGCCAGCTCAGAGAAACAGGGGAACACCGGGGAGCTGTTTTTT
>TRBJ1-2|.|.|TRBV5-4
CASSSATIALYGYTF
TGTGCCAGCAGTTCCGCGACCATAGCCCTTTATGGCTACACCTTC
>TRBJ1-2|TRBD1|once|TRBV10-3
CAIKATGGYGYTF
TGTGCCATCAAGGCGACAGGGGGGTATGGCTACACCTTC
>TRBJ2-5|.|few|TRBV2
CASRDFGGIQETQYF
TGTGCCAGCAGGGATTTTGGGGGCATTCAAGAGACCCAGTACTTC
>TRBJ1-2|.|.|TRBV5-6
CASSLDGGARSYGYTF
TGTGCCAGCAGCTTGGATGGAGGGGCCAGAAGCTATGGCTACACCTTC
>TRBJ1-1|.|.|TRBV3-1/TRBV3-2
CASRRGTGNTEAFF
TGTGCCAGCAGACGCGGGACGGGGAACACTGAAGCTTTCTTT
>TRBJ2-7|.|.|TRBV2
CASSETSEQYF
TGTGCCAGCAGTGAAACGAGCGAGCAGTACTTC
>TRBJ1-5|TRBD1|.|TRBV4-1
CASSRQGVGNQPQHF
TGCGCCAGCAGCAGACAGGGAGTTGGCAATCAGCCCCAGCATTTT
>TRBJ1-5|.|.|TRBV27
CASSPLSSTSGQPQHF
TGTGCCAGCAGTCCCTTGTCTTCAACCTCCGGTCAGCCCCAGCATTTT